The entry below describes one T cell receptor (beta chain). The sample is drawn from a study of T cell responses to AZD1222 COVID-19 vaccine. Some clones are missing from TCRdb's copy, which holds only in-frame ones; the method was immunoSEQ multiplex PCR. The table records about 150,000 clones, 84% of them present only once. The TCR was taken from an adult in good health. Source: peripheral blood, taken on day 0 of AZD1222 vaccination.

Written as DNA, the CDR3 is TGTGCCAGCAGCCAAGCGTCAGGAAGGTGGACTGAAGCTTTCTTT. It is translated as CASSQASGRWTEAFF. This chain joins TRBV14 and TRBJ1-1; D is unclear. V shed 1 base and J shed 5 bases, with 14 bases lying between them. CDR3 size: 15 residues. In germline, CDR1 is SGHDN, CDR2 FVKESK.